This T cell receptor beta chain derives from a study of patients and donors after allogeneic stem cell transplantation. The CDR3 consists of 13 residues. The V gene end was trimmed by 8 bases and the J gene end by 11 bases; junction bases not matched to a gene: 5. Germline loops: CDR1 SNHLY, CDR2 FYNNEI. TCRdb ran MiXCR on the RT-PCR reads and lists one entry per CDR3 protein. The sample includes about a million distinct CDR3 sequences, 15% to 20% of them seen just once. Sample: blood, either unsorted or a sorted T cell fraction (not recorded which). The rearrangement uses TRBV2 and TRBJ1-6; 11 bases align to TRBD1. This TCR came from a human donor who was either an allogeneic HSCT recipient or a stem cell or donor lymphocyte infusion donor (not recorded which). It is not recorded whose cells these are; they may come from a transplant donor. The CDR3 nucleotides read TGTGCCAGCCGGGACAGGGGGTGGACACCCCTCCACTTT. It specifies CASRDRGWTPLHF.